This TCR beta chain was sequenced during a study of immune cell composition in non-small cell lung cancer (dated by TCRdb to the late 2010s). The study in broad terms: To assign histologic subtype, which was mostly lung adenocarcinoma or squamous cell carcinoma, H&E was combined with p63, CK5, Napsin A and TTF-1 immunohistochemistry. For supplementary cohort #1, made up of approximately 11 lung adenocarcinoma cases, paired tumour/lung TCR-beta sequencing was done and TIL populations were generated so that tumour reactivity could be assessed. A handful of tumour specimens with TCR-beta data were of rare histological subtypes and were excluded from the subtype comparisons. TCR-beta sequencing (Adaptive Biotechnologies) was performed on 34 paired NSCLC tumour and non-adjacent lung specimens plus 26 tumour-only specimens. Beyond this particular receptor, the publication reports: Tumour-associated clones >0.5% were found in nearly half of NSCLC cases, namely in approximately 33% of adenocarcinomas versus 75% of squamous carcinomas. The reactivity cohort contained only roughly 11 cases, and the tumour-reactive clones were not shown to have sequences in common with the dominant in vivo tumour-associated clones. Top 10 clone scores and productive clonality were significantly higher in lung squamous cell carcinoma than in lung adenocarcinoma tumours. Smoking pack-years did not significantly correlate with tumour TCR-beta clonality. In 10 adenocarcinoma cases, maximal tumour-associated clone frequency correlated strongly with TIL tumour reactivity, whereas overall clonality did not.

TCR-beta CDR3 regions were amplified from genomic DNA by a two-step multiplex PCR, with the second step adding Illumina-compatible adaptors. As a commercial immunoSEQ service, TCR-beta immunosequencing was carried out on an Illumina platform. Concerning the study's data processing: Two measures summarised the repertoires: productive clonality, and Top 10 Clones, meaning the percentage of T-cell templates coming from the ten most frequent sequences. Values for productive clonality spanned 0 to 1, where a value of 1 indicated a monoclonal population. Using log10 scatter plots, tumour-associated clones were identified as sequences that made up at least 0.1% of tumour T-cell templates yet were absent from the matched non-adjacent lung. Student's t-tests were used for two-group comparisons, ANOVA was used for stages, and linear regression was used for relationships, with analyses conducted in GraphPad Prism7 and R. The source is immuneACCESS, and TCRdb retained only in-frame sequences with V and J called. Part of the clones is not carried over; for the studies checked, unresolved V genes explain less than half of this, and the remainder is unexplained. V and J calls plus clone size are reproduced from that table; the DNA served to infer D and trimming. The sample has around 3,200 clones on record, around three quarters of them singletons. The ten largest clones add up to 3.5% to 5.5% of the sample.

A word on this clone: Its antigen has not been determined. Base quality data are lacking; no much larger clone is found one base away.

Genomic DNA was isolated with the QIAamp DNA kit from frozen aliquots of single-cell suspensions that had not been sorted. The tumour samples consisted of non-small cell lung cancer tissue that had been surgically resected. Tissues arrived within 2 hours of resection and were immediately processed into single-cell suspensions. Tissue was mechanically dissociated and enzymatically digested with DNase I, collagenase I and hyaluronidase for approximately 29 minutes at 37 °C, then filtered and RBC-lysed. This clonotype originated in a human donor with non-small cell lung cancer. The sequencing input was lung tumor tissue.

For the CDR3, the sequence is CASSQGQGPAYEQYF. At the DNA level, the sequence is TGTGCCAGCAGCCAAGGACAGGGGCCCGCCTACGAGCAGTACTTC. The chain joins TRBV14 to TRBJ2-7; the central 8 bases match TRBD1. CDR1 and CDR2 are read off the germline V gene as SGHDN and FVKESK. After removal of 1 base from V and 2 bases from J, the junction retains 4 bases not matched to a gene. From cysteine to phenylalanine, the CDR3 is 15 amino acids long. CDR3 DNA is the only sequence kept; it has 45 bases, read in frame from the first base.